This T cell receptor beta chain was sequenced for a study of blood T cell repertoires in COVID-19. In its sample, this clone was seen a few times. The CDR3 spans 14 residues. Germline CDR1 and CDR2: MNHEY and SMNVEV (reference sequence). The junction had 6 bases not matched to a gene; V was cut back by 6 bases and J by 2 bases. TCRdb's table, derived via immunoSEQ multiplex PCR, lists solely in-frame clones and lacks some. The sample records some 190,000 clones, 85% to 90% being singletons. The clonotype was recovered from a middle-aged woman in a cohort exposed to, infected with or recovered from COVID-19 (not recorded which). V usage is TRBV27 and J usage is TRBJ1-1, with TRBD1 matching over 7 bases. Sequencing was done on a sample of PBMCs or T cells enriched from blood (not recorded which). CDR3 in amino acids: CASSHKGANTEAFF. The CDR3 nucleotides are TGTGCCAGCAGCCACAAGGGGGCAAACACTGAAGCTTTCTTT.